This entry lists 28 T cell receptor beta chains sequenced from one sample in a study of response to subunit inactivated influenza vaccine. TCRdb used MiXCR to reprocess the RT-PCR reads, holding one entry per CDR3 protein. The sample holds around 580,000 distinct CDR3 sequences, about an eighth seen once. Sequenced here: PBMCs from blood, sampled on the day of vaccination. Source of these receptors: a man aged 45-60 years who received an inactivated influenza vaccine.

This clonotype was detected only a few times. V gene TRBV7-3 combines with J gene TRBJ2-7, with 8 bases fitting TRBD2. This CDR3 has 15 residues. Looked up from germline, CDR1 is SGHTA and CDR2 is FQGTGA. V shed 5 bases, J shed 5 bases, and the junction held 11 bases outside the gene matches. The CDR3 reads CASSPGGAAFDEQYF. The CDR3 nucleotides are TGTGCCAGCAGCCCCGGGGGGGCCGCGTTTGACGAGCAGTACTTC.

V usage is TRBV28 and J usage is TRBJ2-5, with 12 positions matching TRBD2. The ends lost 4 bases at V and 3 bases at J; junction bases unmatched: 3. Germline loops: CDR1 MDHEN, CDR2 SYDVKM. The CDR3 runs 15 residues. CDR3 loop: CASSSRTSGEETQYF. CDR3 sequence (DNA): TGTGCCAGCAGTTCTCGGACTAGCGGGGAAGAGACCCAGTACTTC.

This chain uses TRBV20-1 with TRBJ2-1; 14 nucleotides line up with TRBD2. The length of the CDR3 is 18 residues. The J segment lost 9 bases and the V segment lost 0 bases, leaving 13 bases of the junction unmatched. CDR1 DFQATT and CDR2 SNEGSKA come from the germline V gene (reference sequence). CDR3 nucleotides: TGCAGTGCTAGAGATAGTCCCGGGACTAGCGGGAGAGTCGGTGAGCAGTTCTTC. This codes for CSARDSPGTSGRVGEQFF.

The CDR3 loop is CASSPRTSHLETQYF. CDR3 nucleotide sequence: TGTGCCAGCAGTCCCCGGACTAGCCACTTAGAGACCCAGTACTTC. The rearrangement joins TRBV12-3 or TRBV12-4 to TRBJ2-5, with TRBD2 matching 8 bases. The CDR3 spans 15 residues. Trimming removed 5 bases from V and 4 bases from J; junction bases left unmatched: 9.

This rearrangement joins TRBV5-1 to TRBJ2-1; weak D call: TRBD2 (6 bases). CDR1 SGHRS and CDR2 YFSETQ come from the germline V gene. This CDR3 has 18 residues. V dropped 1 base and J dropped 0 bases, with 17 bases sitting between them. Written as DNA, the CDR3 is TGCGCCAGCAGCTTGACTCTAGCGTTCCTAAGCTCCTACAATGAGCAGTTCTTC. Translation: CASSLTLAFLSSYNEQFF.

This clonotype was seen only a few times. The chain has TRBV6-5 and TRBJ2-7; D uncertain. Germline V CDR1 and CDR2: MNHEY, SVGAGI. The V gene lost 4 bases and the J gene lost 3 bases, with 13 bases spanning the gap. CDR3 size: 14 residues. The chain's CDR3 is CASSSRSAYYEQYF. CDR3 in DNA: TGTGCCAGCAGTTCGCGCAGTGCTTACTACGAGCAGTACTTC.

The chain employs TRBV4-1 and TRBJ2-5, with D possibly being TRBD2 (7 bases). V was shortened by 1 base and J by 1 base, with 13 bases between the two germline ends. CDR1 and CDR2 (germline): MGHRA, YSYEKL. The CDR3 length is 16 residues. CDR3 loop: CASSQGSGGTQETQYF. DNA of the CDR3: TGCGCCAGCAGCCAAGGATCGGGGGGCACCCAAGAGACCCAGTACTTC.

CDR3 nucleotides: TGTGCCAGCAGTCCCGGGGTAGGGGGCGCGGGGATAGCCAAAAACATTCAGTACTTC. The encoded protein is CASSPGVGGAGIAKNIQYF. The chain couples TRBV27 to TRBJ2-4; D may be TRBD1 (7 bases). Trimming cost V 5 bases and J 0 bases, with 23 bases left between them. Per germline, CDR1 MNHEY and CDR2 SMNVEV (reference sequence). This CDR3 comprises 19 residues.

This clonotype was counted a few times. The rearrangement links TRBV7-2 to TRBJ2-3, with a possible D match to TRBD1 (5 bases). From germline, CDR1 is SGHTA and CDR2 FQGNSA. V was shortened by 4 bases and J by 10 bases, with 18 bases between the two germline ends. CDR3 length: 14 amino acids. The CDR3 loop reads CASSSRPREFPQYF. Written as DNA, the CDR3 is TGTGCCAGCAGCTCACGGCCCAGGGAATTCCCGCAGTATTTT. The entire variable domain, with the rest obtained from reference TRBV7-2 and TRBJ2-3, is as follows: GAGVSQSPSNKVTEKGKDVELRCDPISGHTALYWYRQSLGQGLEFLIYFQGNSAPDKSGLPSDRFSAERTGGSVSTLTIQRTQQEDSAVYLCASSSRPREFPQYFGPGTRLTVL.

This clonotype was observed many times. This chain joins TRBV6-1 and TRBJ2-7, with 10 bases identical to TRBD1. Looked up from germline, CDR1 is MNHNS and CDR2 is SASEGT. This CDR3 has 14 residues. Trimming cost V 5 bases and J 2 bases; bases outside gene matches: 3. The CDR3 region is CASSRTGGTYEQYF. The CDR3 region has the DNA TGTGCCAGCAGTCGGACAGGGGGAACCTACGAGCAGTACTTC.

This clonotype was found a few times. The V gene is TRBV7-2, the J gene TRBJ2-7, with D possibly TRBD1 on 6 matching bases. The ends were cut back, 5 bases at V and 0 bases at J, with 14 bases in the middle. The germline V gene has CDR1 SGHTA and CDR2 FQGNSA. This CDR3 has 15 residues. CDR3 loop: CASSQSRGFSYEQYF. In DNA, the CDR3 is TGTGCCAGCAGCCAATCCAGGGGCTTCTCCTACGAGCAGTACTTC. Combining the CDR3 with reference TRBV7-2 and TRBJ2-7 gives the whole variable domain GAGVSQSPSNKVTEKGKDVELRCDPISGHTALYWYRQSLGQGLEFLIYFQGNSAPDKSGLPSDRFSAERTGGSVSTLTIQRTQQEDSAVYLCASSQSRGFSYEQYFGPGTRLTVT.

This clonotype was counted only a few times. CDR3 sequence (DNA): TGCGCCAGCAGCTTTGGCTCCGGGACACGGAGGGGGAACACTGAAGCTTTCTTT. Translated, it gives CASSFGSGTRRGNTEAFF. The V and J genes are TRBV5-1 and TRBJ1-1, with D perhaps TRBD1 (6 bases). The ends were cut back, 2 bases at V and 1 base at J, with 21 bases in the middle. This CDR3 has 18 residues. Germline V lookup: CDR1 SGHRS, CDR2 YFSETQ.

This clonotype was picked up many times. The chain uses TRBV6-4 and TRBJ2-1; 9 bases map to TRBD2. There are 15 residues in the CDR3. The J segment lost 5 bases and the V segment lost 2 bases, leaving 4 bases of the junction unmatched. Germline values: CDR1 MRHNA, CDR2 SNTAGT. The CDR3 reads CASSDLAGMHNEQFF. CDR3 nucleotides: TGTGCCAGCAGTGACCTAGCGGGAATGCACAATGAGCAGTTCTTC.

The chain uses TRBV21-1 and TRBJ2-7; the tabulated D call, TRBD2, remains unverified against the DNA. TRBV21-1 is a documented pseudogene. The CDR3 has 12 amino acids. CDR3 sequence reads: CASSPSGREQYF. The CDR3 region has the DNA TGTGCCAGCAGTCCTAGCGGGCGCGAGCAGTACTTC.

This clonotype was detected only a few times. The gene calls are TRBV12-3 or TRBV12-4 and TRBJ1-5; TRBD1 aligns across 7 bases. CDR3 length equals 14 residues. Germline trimming cut 6 bases from V and 4 bases from J; bases unmatched to any gene: 6. This CDR3 reads CASRPGTVNQPQHF. The CDR3 bases are TGTGCCAGCAGACCCGGGACAGTTAATCAGCCCCAGCATTTT.

The chain carries TRBV5-5 and TRBJ2-7; 7 bases map to TRBD2. Losses at the gene ends were 5 bases for V and 3 bases for J; bases not matched to a gene: 5. CDR3 length: 13 amino acids. The germline V gene encodes CDR1 SGHKS and CDR2 YYEKEE (reference sequence). The CDR3 here is CASSPLAFYEQYF. The CDR3 region has the DNA TGTGCCAGCAGTCCACTAGCGTTCTACGAGCAGTACTTC.

The V gene is TRBV3-1, the J gene TRBJ2-2; D remains ambiguous. Trimming cost V 0 bases and J 0 bases, with 8 bases left between them. The CDR3 totals 16 residues. Germline loops: CDR1 LGHDT, CDR2 YNNKEL (reference sequence). The CDR3 is CASSQDSVANTGELFF. The CDR3 nucleotides read TGTGCCAGCAGCCAAGATTCAGTCGCGAACACCGGGGAGCTGTTTTTT.

There are a few counts of this clonotype. CDR3 loop: CASSIDSSYNEQFF. CDR3 nucleotide sequence: TGTGCCAGTAGTATAGACAGCTCCTACAATGAGCAGTTCTTC. The gene calls are TRBV19 and TRBJ2-1; D is uncertain. CDR1 and CDR2 (germline): LNHDA, SQIVND (reference sequence). The germline V and J ends were trimmed by 0 bases and 0 bases, with 3 bases remaining between them. CDR3 size: 14 residues.

This clonotype was counted between two and nine times. CDR3 bases: TGCGCCAGCAGCCAACGCTCGCCGGGACAGGGGCAAGAGACCCAGTACTTC. It encodes CASSQRSPGQGQETQYF. The chain carries TRBV4-1 and TRBJ2-5, with 10 bases fitting TRBD1. The CDR3 has 17 residues. CDR1 and CDR2 (germline): MGHRA, YSYEKL. J was trimmed by 2 bases and V by 2 bases; bases with no gene match: 8.

This clonotype was found a few times. The chain employs TRBV6-1 and TRBJ2-7; 8 bases are a match to TRBD1. Trimming removed 4 bases from V and 5 bases from J; junction bases left unmatched: 16. The CDR3 loop spans 17 amino acids. CDR1 MNHNS and CDR2 SASEGT come from the germline V gene. CDR3 nucleotide sequence: TGTGCCAGCAGTGCCGGTCGAGCCGGGACAGGTGTCAACGAGCAGTACTTC. As protein: CASSAGRAGTGVNEQYF.

The chain joins TRBV28 to TRBJ2-7; 9 nucleotides line up with TRBD1. Germline V CDR1 and CDR2: MDHEN, SYDVKM. The CDR3 length is 14 residues. The V and J ends lost 4 bases and 6 bases, in that order; junction bases with no gene match: 7. The CDR3 sequence: CASSWDREFSEQYF. CDR3 sequence (DNA): TGTGCCAGCAGTTGGGACAGGGAATTTTCCGAGCAGTACTTC. Filled out from reference TRBV28 and TRBJ2-7, the complete variable domain reads DVKVTQSSRYLVKRTGEKVFLECVQDMDHENMFWYRQDPGLGLRLIYFSYDVKMKEKGDIPEGYSVSREKKERFSLILESASTNQTSMYLCASSWDREFSEQYFGPGTRLTVT.

This clonotype has a count of ten or more. V gene TRBV9 combines with J gene TRBJ1-2; no clear D. Trimming took 3 bases from V and 4 from J, leaving 19 bases between them. The CDR3 has 16 residues. The V gene's germline CDR1 is SGDLS and CDR2 YYNGEE. The CDR3 sequence is CASSDEFPSWAYGYTF. CDR3 bases: TGTGCCAGCAGCGACGAATTCCCCAGTTGGGCCTATGGCTACACCTTC.

V usage is TRBV5-1 and J usage is TRBJ2-7; the D gene could be TRBD1 or TRBD2 (6 bases each). Trimming left V 7 bases short and J 5 bases short, with 19 bases between. Germline CDR1 and CDR2: SGHRS and YFSETQ. The CDR3 loop spans 14 amino acids. The CDR3 DNA reads as TGCGCCAGCTCCCCCGCACCAGGGGAGGACGAGCAGTACTTC. Protein: CASSPAPGEDEQYF.

This clonotype was counted many times. V usage is TRBV5-1 and J usage is TRBJ2-7, with D possibly TRBD2 on 6 matching bases. Germline V lookup: CDR1 SGHRS, CDR2 YFSETQ. The CDR3 length is 16 residues. The V end was cut by 0 bases, the J end by 3 bases, with 16 bases between. Here the CDR3 DNA reads TGCGCCAGCAGCTTGGGGTTCAGCGGGCAGGGCTACGAGCAGTACTTC. As protein: CASSLGFSGQGYEQYF.

This clonotype appeared a few times. The V call is TRBV7-8, the J call TRBJ2-7; no clear D. Germline V CDR1 and CDR2: SGHVS, FQNEAQ. The V end was cut by 1 base, the J end by 6 bases, with 13 bases between. CDR3 length: 14 amino acids. CDR3 sequence: CASSLGGSLLEQYF. In DNA, the CDR3 is TGTGCCAGCAGCTTAGGTGGTAGCTTGCTCGAGCAGTACTTC.

As to this clonotype: One end of the junction fails to match germline, which may point to a read error. This chain uses TRBV12-3 or TRBV12-4 with TRBJ2-7, with 10 positions matching TRBD1. This CDR3 has 15 amino acids. CDR3 nucleotides: TGTGCCAGCAGTCCCGGACAGGGGGTCTCCTACGAGAAGTACTTC. Protein sequence: CASSPGQGVSYEKYF.

V is TRBV28 and J is TRBJ1-1; D gene ambiguous. The V and J ends lost 4 bases and 1 base respectively, with 7 bases between them. Germline lookup yields CDR1 MDHEN and CDR2 SYDVKM. This CDR3 region has 13 residues. In DNA, the CDR3 is TGTGCCAGCAGTTGGGCGGGGAACACTGAAGCTTTCTTT. Residues: CASSWAGNTEAFF. Drawing the rest from reference TRBV28 and TRBJ1-1, the complete variable domain is DVKVTQSSRYLVKRTGEKVFLECVQDMDHENMFWYRQDPGLGLRLIYFSYDVKMKEKGDIPEGYSVSREKKERFSLILESASTNQTSMYLCASSWAGNTEAFFGQGTRLTVV.

The chain has TRBV7-2 and TRBJ2-7; 8 bases agree with TRBD1. Germline V gene sequence: CDR1 SGHTA, CDR2 FQGNSA. V shed 5 bases and J 2 bases; nucleotides not matched to a gene: 5. There are 14 residues in the CDR3. Here the CDR3 reads CASSAGQGPYEQYF. The CDR3 DNA follows: TGTGCCAGCAGCGCCGGACAGGGTCCCTACGAGCAGTACTTC.